These 9 T cell receptor beta chains share one sample of origin, sequenced in a study of cytomegalovirus exposure and HLA in healthy donors. Generated by immunoSEQ multiplex PCR, the TCRdb table keeps only in-frame clones and is missing some. The repertoire holds 140,000 to 150,000 clones, roughly 90% seen once, with approximately 0.7% in the top ten. The sequenced material came from PBMCs. These receptors came from a man between 18 and 29 years old in good health and CMV-seronegative.

In DNA form, the CDR3 reads TGTGCCAGCAGCCCCCTCCTAGCGGGGGGCCCACTCTCCCAAGAGACCCAGTACTTC. Protein: CASSPLLAGGPLSQETQYF. This chain connects TRBV7-9 to TRBJ2-5; TRBD2 agrees at 11 bases. This CDR3 spans 19 amino acids. CDR1 is SEHNR and CDR2 is FQNEAQ in the germline V gene (reference sequence). Trimming at V came to 5 bases and at J to 1 base, leaving 15 bases not matched to a gene.

The chain uses TRBV7-2 and TRBJ1-2; D is undetermined. Germline-derived CDR1 and CDR2 are SGHTA and FQGNSA. V was cut by 0 bases and J by 7 bases, with 15 bases left in between. This CDR3 is 15 amino acids long. DNA of the CDR3: TGTGCCAGCAGCTTAGCGGGTCAGGCCGCTCGTGGCTACACCTTC. Encoded protein: CASSLAGQAARGYTF.

V and J are TRBV29-1 and TRBJ1-1; the D is unclear. Per the germline V gene, CDR1 is SQVTM and CDR2 is ANQGSEA. CDR3 length: 14 amino acids. Between the trimmed V and J ends, which lost 2 bases and 1 base, there was a span of 11 bases. This chain's CDR3 is CSVELLTKNTEAFF. CDR3 in DNA: TGCAGCGTTGAATTACTCACTAAGAACACTGAAGCTTTCTTT.

The chain uses TRBV27 and TRBJ2-2, with 8 nucleotides matching TRBD2. Germline V gene sequence: CDR1 MNHEY, CDR2 SMNVEV (reference sequence). CDR3 size: 11 residues. V dropped 10 bases and J dropped 6; count of bases not matched to a gene: 1. The chain's CDR3 is CATGGAGELFF. In nucleotides, the CDR3 is TGTGCCACCGGGGGGGCCGGGGAGCTGTTTTTT.

The chain has TRBV7-9 and TRBJ1-1; possible D gene TRBD1, 6 bases. Trimming took off 4 bases at V and 8 bases at J, with 11 bases between the two ends. The CDR3 covers 12 residues. CDR1 and CDR2 (germline): SEHNR, FQNEAQ (reference sequence). CDR3 protein: CASSSDSVEAFF. The DNA for the CDR3 is TGTGCCAGCAGCTCGGACAGCGTCGAAGCTTTCTTT.

V and J are TRBV6-4 and TRBJ2-1, with D tentatively TRBD2 (6 bases). CDR1 MRHNA and CDR2 SNTAGT come from the germline V gene. V lost 0 bases and J 10 bases, leaving 7 bases between the germline ends. CDR3 size: 12 residues. CDR3 in amino acids: CASSDSSGEQFF. The DNA of the CDR3 is TGTGCCAGCAGTGACTCAAGCGGGGAGCAGTTCTTC.

The chain has TRBV9 and TRBJ2-3; 11 bases are shared with TRBD1. The germline gives CDR1 SGDLS, CDR2 YYNGEE. J gave up 2 bases and V 3 bases, and 23 bases lay outside the gene matches. The CDR3 contains 22 residues. This CDR3 is CASSGTPGQGAGKGWYTDTQYF. CDR3 bases: TGTGCCAGCAGCGGAACACCCGGACAGGGGGCTGGTAAGGGATGGTACACAGATACGCAGTATTTT.

This clone was seen a handful of times. The chain joins TRBV5-1 to TRBJ1-1; weak D call: TRBD1 (5 bases). The germline V gene encodes CDR1 SGHRS and CDR2 YFSETQ. This CDR3 spans 14 amino acids. V dropped 0 bases and J dropped 3 bases, with 9 bases sitting between them. The CDR3 coding sequence is TGCGCCAGCAGCTTGGATTGGGGGGACACTGAAGCTTTCTTT. This translates into CASSLDWGDTEAFF. Together with reference TRBV5-1 and TRBJ1-1, the CDR3 gives the full variable domain: KAGVTQTPRYLIKTRGQQVTLSCSPISGHRSVSWYQQTPGQGLQFLFEYFSETQRNKGNFPGRFSGRQFSNSRSEMNVSTLELGDSALYLCASSLDWGDTEAFFGQGTRLTVV.

This rearrangement joins TRBV5-4 to TRBJ2-1; 12 bases are a match to TRBD2. Looked up from germline, CDR1 is SGHNT and CDR2 is YYREEE (reference sequence). The ends lost 1 base at V and 7 bases at J; junction bases unmatched: 3. The CDR3 runs to 15 residues. CDR3 nucleotide sequence: TGTGCCAGCAGCTTGTCTAGCGGGAGGGGTAATGAGCAGTTCTTC. Translation: CASSLSSGRGNEQFF.